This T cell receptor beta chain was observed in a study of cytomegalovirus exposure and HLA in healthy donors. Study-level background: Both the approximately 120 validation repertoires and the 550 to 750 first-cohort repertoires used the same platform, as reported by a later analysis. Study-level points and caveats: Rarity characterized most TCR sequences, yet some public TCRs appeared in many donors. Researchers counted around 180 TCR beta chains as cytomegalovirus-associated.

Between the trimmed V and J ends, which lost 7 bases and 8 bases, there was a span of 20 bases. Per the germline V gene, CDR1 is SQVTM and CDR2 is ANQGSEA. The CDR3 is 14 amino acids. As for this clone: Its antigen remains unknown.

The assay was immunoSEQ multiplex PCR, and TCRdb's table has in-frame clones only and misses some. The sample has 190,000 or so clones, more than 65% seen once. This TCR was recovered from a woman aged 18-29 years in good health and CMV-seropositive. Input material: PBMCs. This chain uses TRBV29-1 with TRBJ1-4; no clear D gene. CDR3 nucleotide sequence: TGCAGCGGGGTTATCAACGGGGTAAACGAAAAACTGTTTTTT. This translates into CSGVINGVNEKLFF.